This T cell receptor (beta chain) is from a study of identical twins. Study-wide results and caveats: Models came in too low on out-of-frame TCR alpha sharing in monozygotic twins.

Turning to this clonotype: As yet, its antigen is unknown.

This CDR3 region has 16 residues. Germline CDR1 is SEHNR and CDR2 is FQNEAQ (reference sequence). Germline trimming cut 1 base from V and 5 bases from J; bases unmatched to any gene: 6. A single record per CDR3 protein comes from TCRdb applying MiXCR to the 5' RACE reads. This sample yields under 350,000 distinct CDR3 sequences, of which more than 8% are seen a single time; around 7.1% belongs to the top ten. The donors were all healthy and Caucasian. These data are also associated with another study on yellow fever vaccine responses in identical twins.

The V and J genes are TRBV7-9 and TRBJ2-3; 10 positions agree with TRBD2. Specimen: CD8+ T cells sorted from blood. The receptor's source is a woman between 18 and 30 years old in good health. The CDR3 spells CASSLVASGRRDTQYF. DNA for the CDR3: TGTGCCAGCAGCTTAGTGGCTAGCGGGAGAAGAGATACGCAGTATTTT. The full variable domain, rest sourced from reference TRBV7-9 and TRBJ2-3, is DTGVSQNPRHKITKRGQNVTFRCDPISEHNRLYWYRQTLGQGPEFLTYFQNEAQLEKSRLLSDRFSAERPKGSFSTLEIQRTEQGDSAMYLCASSLVASGRRDTQYFGPGTRLTVL.